Given below is one TCR beta chain in context. The antigen is not known. These data belong to a study of pediatric ulcerative colitis. Study-wide context: Ulcerative colitis patients had pancolitis or left-sided colitis, with confirming histology. General study results and limits: Acute severe colitis showed lower rectal diversity from clonal expansions.

The CDR3 spans 15 residues. Deletions cut 0 bases from V and 3 bases from J, with 9 bases between. Germline lookup yields CDR1 MGHDK and CDR2 SYGVNS. The assay was run at survey level. The data were produced by immunoSEQ multiplex PCR, yet TCRdb's version contains in-frame clones alone and is incomplete. The profile shows around 65,000 clones, 77% of them singletons. The sequence came from a boy between 10 and 17 years old with moderate ulcerative colitis. The V gene is TRBV25-1, the J gene TRBJ1-3, with D possibly matching TRBD1 (6 bases). The sample was blood. The chain's CDR3 is CASSEYAGVGNTIYF. CDR3 DNA sequence: TGTGCCAGCAGTGAATACGCAGGGGTTGGAAACACCATATATTTT.